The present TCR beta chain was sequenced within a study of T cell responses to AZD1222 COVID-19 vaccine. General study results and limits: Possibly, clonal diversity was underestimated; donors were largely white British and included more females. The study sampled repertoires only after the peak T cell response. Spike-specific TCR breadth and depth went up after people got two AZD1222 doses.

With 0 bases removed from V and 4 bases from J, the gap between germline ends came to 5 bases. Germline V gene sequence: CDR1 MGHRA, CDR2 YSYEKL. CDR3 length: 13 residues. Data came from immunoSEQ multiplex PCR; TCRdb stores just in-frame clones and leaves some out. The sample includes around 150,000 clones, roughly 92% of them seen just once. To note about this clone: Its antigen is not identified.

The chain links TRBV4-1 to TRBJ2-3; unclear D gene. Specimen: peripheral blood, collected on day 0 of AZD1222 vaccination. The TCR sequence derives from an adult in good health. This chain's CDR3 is CASSQDPPDTQYF. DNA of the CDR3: TGCGCCAGCAGCCAAGATCCCCCAGATACGCAGTATTTT.